The clone carrying this TCR beta chain was counted many times. The antigen is not known. Scientists amplified the TCR beta CDR3 regions from RNA transcripts. Second-round multiplex PCR came after first-round RT-PCR with HTBI primers. From the multiplex PCR reads, TCRdb called clonotypes with MiXCR, one entry per CDR3 protein. The sample contains 1 million to 1.3 million distinct CDR3 sequences, about two fifths of which appear only once. The sample is drawn from a study of Graves' ophthalmopathy and Graves' hyperthyroidism. Study observations and caveats: The model forecast ophthalmopathy progression, reaching over 70% sensitivity and 72% to 80% specificity. Most expanded clonotypes from thyroid (those above 0.001 frequency) were also found in blood.

Other autoimmune disease, uncontrolled infection, pregnancy and lactation led to exclusion. Reliance was placed on clinical symptoms, serum thyroxine, TRAb, thyroid ultrasound and orbital computed tomography for diagnosis. Trimming removed 1 base from V and 5 bases from J, with 8 bases in between. The germline V gene encodes CDR1 SGHAT and CDR2 FQNNGV. The CDR3 has 13 residues. The sequenced material came from peripheral blood or thyroid tissue (not recorded which). The receptor was isolated from an adult man with Graves' hyperthyroidism. This sequence joins TRBV11-2 and TRBJ2-5, with D hard to call. This CDR3 reads CASSLVRVETQYF. The DNA of the CDR3 is TGTGCCAGCAGCTTAGTTCGCGTGGAGACCCAGTACTTC.